The entry below gives a single T cell receptor (beta chain) sequence along with its context. The data derive from a study of brain T cells in children with intractable seizures. Method: immunoSEQ multiplex PCR; TCRdb's copy keeps in-frame clones and lacks some. The sample holds around 9,000 clones, roughly three quarters seen once. Only cases whose brain tissue showed the highest T cell transcript signatures were sequenced. Germline V gene sequence: CDR1 MNHNS, CDR2 SASEGT. The CDR3 covers 16 residues. Trimming shortened V by 0 bases and J by 5 bases, and 16 bases separated the two germline ends. The specimen comprised resected brain tissue, sampled at surgery. The chain carries TRBV6-1 and TRBJ1-2; D call uncertain. This clonotype originated in a girl aged 2-9 years with tuberous sclerosis and intractable seizures. The CDR3 here is CASSEAVAHPEYGYTF. DNA for the CDR3: TGTGCCAGCAGTGAAGCGGTCGCACACCCCGAATATGGCTACACCTTC.